Listed here are 15 T cell receptor beta chains from one sample, sequenced in a study of blood T cells in healthy people across ages. For the second PCR, which ran for about 7 to 12 cycles, a sample-barcoded 5' primer and a J-beta primer mix were used. TCRdb re-called the 5' RACE reads with MiXCR, one entry per CDR3 protein. The sample shows approximately 1.5 million distinct CDR3 sequences, about 31% of them seen only once. The sample consisted of blood. The receptors stem from a woman aged 25 to 45 in good health.

To note about this clonotype: A read error is possible here, since a much larger clone lies one base away. V usage is TRBV4-1 and J usage is TRBJ2-1; D gene uncertain. The CDR3 loop spans 12 amino acids. V was clipped by 0 bases and J by 7 bases, with 4 bases between them. Looked up from germline, CDR1 is MGHRA and CDR2 is YSYEKL. This chain's CDR3 is CASSQDKNEQFF. For the CDR3, the DNA is TGCGCCAGCAGCCAAGATAAGAATGAGCAGTTCTTC.

The V call is TRBV25-1, the J call TRBJ1-2; 7 bases line up with TRBD1. V shed 6 bases, J shed 1 base, and the junction held 14 bases outside the gene matches. This CDR3 comprises 17 residues. From germline, CDR1 is MGHDK and CDR2 SYGVNS. The CDR3 region has the DNA TGTGCCAGCAGCGGACCGGGACAGAGATCCAATAACTATGGCTACACCTTC. Translating gives CASSGPGQRSNNYGYTF.

This clonotype was observed a handful of times. The DNA of the CDR3 is TGTGCCAGCAGTCCGTTGGGGTCTAGCACAGATACGCAGTATTTT. It yields the protein CASSPLGSSTDTQYF. This chain uses TRBV12-3 or TRBV12-4 with TRBJ2-3, with D uncertain. The germline V and J ends were trimmed by 5 bases and 0 bases, with 12 bases remaining between them. This CDR3 comprises 15 residues.

This chain links TRBV3-1 with TRBJ2-5; 8 bases fit TRBD2. This CDR3 contains 17 residues. Germline lookup yields CDR1 LGHDT and CDR2 YNNKEL (reference sequence). Germline trimming cut 1 base from V and 4 bases from J; bases unmatched to any gene: 11. DNA for the CDR3: TGTGCCAGCAGCCAAGTAGGGGCGGGGGGATCGGGAGAGACCCAGTACTTC. Protein: CASSQVGAGGSGETQYF.

The rearrangement joins TRBV6-1 to TRBJ2-3; a possible D gene is TRBD1 (5 bases). V was trimmed by 2 bases and J by 2 bases, leaving 14 bases between them. Germline V lookup: CDR1 MNHNS, CDR2 SASEGT. This CDR3 contains 16 residues. As DNA, the CDR3 is TGTGCCAGCAGTGAATGGGGCACAGATCTCACAGATACGCAGTATTTT. Translation gives CASSEWGTDLTDTQYF.

J is TRBJ1-2 and V is TRBV7-9; D may be TRBD1 (6 bases). Looked up from germline, CDR1 is SEHNR and CDR2 is FQNEAQ (reference sequence). The V and J ends lost 0 bases and 6 bases respectively, with 14 bases between them. This CDR3 spans 15 amino acids. The CDR3 nucleotides read TGTGCCAGCAGCTTAGCACAGGGTAGTGGTGATGGCTACACCTTC. Its protein is CASSLAQGSGDGYTF.

In its sample, this clonotype was seen a few times. The chain joins TRBV2 to TRBJ2-1, with D perhaps matching TRBD2 (6 bases). The V gene lost 3 bases and the J gene lost 7 bases, with 16 bases spanning the gap. From germline, CDR1 is SNHLY and CDR2 FYNNEI. CDR3 length equals 15 residues. In nucleotides, the CDR3 is TGTGCCAGCAGTGATTCTGCGGGAACCCATAATGAGCAGTTCTTC. Encoded protein: CASSDSAGTHNEQFF.

This clonotype was picked up a small number of times. The chain combines TRBV7-9 with TRBJ2-7, with 7 bases aligning to TRBD1. Unmatched junction bases numbered 7, after V lost 2 bases and J lost 6 bases. This CDR3 is built from 14 residues. The germline V gene encodes CDR1 SEHNR and CDR2 FQNEAQ (reference sequence). The chain's CDR3 is CASSLSTGVPEQYF. CDR3 coding DNA: TGTGCCAGCAGCTTATCAACAGGGGTGCCCGAGCAGTACTTC.

The sample holds many counts of this clonotype. The chain uses TRBV20-1 and TRBJ2-3; possibly TRBD1 for D (5 bases). Germline-derived CDR1 and CDR2 are DFQATT and SNEGSKA (reference sequence). This CDR3 has 14 residues. Trimming took 3 bases from V and 4 from J, leaving 14 bases between them. The CDR3 DNA follows: TGCAGTGCTAGGCAGGGTGTTCCCCCAGATACGCAGTATTTT. Its protein product is CSARQGVPPDTQYF.

The J gene is TRBJ1-2, the V gene TRBV28, with TRBD1 matching over 7 bases. Trimming at V came to 6 bases and at J to 4 bases, leaving 8 bases not matched to a gene. The CDR3 is 14 amino acids. Germline V lookup: CDR1 MDHEN, CDR2 SYDVKM. DNA of the CDR3: TGTGCCAGCAGCCGTACAGGGGACCTCTATGGCTACACCTTC. It translates to CASSRTGDLYGYTF.

This sequence joins TRBV27 and TRBJ2-7; 10 bases are a match to TRBD1. The CDR3 contains 14 residues. V dropped 3 bases and J dropped 5; count of bases not matched to a gene: 4. CDR1 MNHEY and CDR2 SMNVEV come from the germline V gene (reference sequence). This CDR3 reads CASSFRDRGHEQYF. Written as DNA, the CDR3 is TGTGCCAGCAGTTTCCGGGACAGGGGCCACGAGCAGTACTTC.

This clonotype has ten or more counts. The chain joins TRBV27 to TRBJ2-7; no clear D gene. The ends were cut back, 1 base at V and 0 bases at J, with 13 bases in the middle. This CDR3 region has 16 residues. In germline, CDR1 is MNHEY, CDR2 SMNVEV (reference sequence). CDR3 nucleotides: TGTGCCAGCAGTTTATTCGGCAGGCCGAGCTCCTACGAGCAGTACTTC. Amino acids: CASSLFGRPSSYEQYF.

The rearrangement uses TRBV28 and TRBJ2-7, with a possible D match to TRBD1 (6 bases). Deletions cut 6 bases from V and 4 bases from J, with 19 bases between. CDR1 and CDR2 from the germline V gene are MDHEN and SYDVKM. The CDR3 contains 15 residues. CDR3 region: CASSKAGARQYEQYF. In nucleotides, the CDR3 is TGTGCCAGCAGCAAAGCAGGGGCGCGGCAGTACGAGCAGTACTTC.

This clonotype has a count of ten or more. The chain joins TRBV4-1 to TRBJ2-7; 7 bases agree with TRBD1. V lost 0 bases, J lost 1 base, and 6 bases stayed unmatched. Germline V gene sequence: CDR1 MGHRA, CDR2 YSYEKL. There are 16 residues in the CDR3. The CDR3 is CASSQDPGGISYEQYF. The CDR3 DNA reads TGCGCCAGCAGCCAAGATCCAGGGGGTATATCCTACGAGCAGTACTTC.

The chain is built from TRBV5-1 and TRBJ2-5; 7 bases align to TRBD2. Trimming took 7 bases from V and 5 from J; bases not matched to a gene: 11. This CDR3 has 14 amino acids. Germline assignment: CDR1 SGHRS and CDR2 YFSETQ. The CDR3 loop reads CASFRAGREETQYF. CDR3 nucleotide sequence: TGCGCCAGCTTCCGGGCAGGGCGGGAGGAGACCCAGTACTTC. Filled out from reference TRBV5-1 and TRBJ2-5, the complete variable domain reads KAGVTQTPRYLIKTRGQQVTLSCSPISGHRSVSWYQQTPGQGLQFLFEYFSETQRNKGNFPGRFSGRQFSNSRSEMNVSTLELGDSALYLCASFRAGREETQYFGPGTRLLVL.